This TCR beta chain was obtained from a study of OX40 agonist ivuxolimab in advanced cancers. Only in-frame clones appear in the TCRdb table, and some are missing; sequencing was by immunoSEQ multiplex PCR. The data show more than 85,000 clones, about nine tenths seen once. The CDR3 has 15 residues. Trimming at V came to 4 bases and at J to 7 bases, leaving 10 bases not matched to a gene. Germline CDR1 SGHRS, CDR2 YFSETQ. Sequenced material: CD4+ or CD8+ T cells sorted from blood, taken in a trial of the OX40 agonist ivuxolimab. The rearrangement joins TRBV5-1 to TRBJ1-4, with 7 bases aligning to TRBD1. The sequence was obtained from an adult with an advanced solid tumor such as melanoma, head and neck, liver or kidney cancer. The CDR3 DNA sequence: TGCGCCAGCAGCGGGGCAGGGGGGCTGGGTGAAAAACTGTTTTTT. Protein sequence: CASSGAGGLGEKLFF.